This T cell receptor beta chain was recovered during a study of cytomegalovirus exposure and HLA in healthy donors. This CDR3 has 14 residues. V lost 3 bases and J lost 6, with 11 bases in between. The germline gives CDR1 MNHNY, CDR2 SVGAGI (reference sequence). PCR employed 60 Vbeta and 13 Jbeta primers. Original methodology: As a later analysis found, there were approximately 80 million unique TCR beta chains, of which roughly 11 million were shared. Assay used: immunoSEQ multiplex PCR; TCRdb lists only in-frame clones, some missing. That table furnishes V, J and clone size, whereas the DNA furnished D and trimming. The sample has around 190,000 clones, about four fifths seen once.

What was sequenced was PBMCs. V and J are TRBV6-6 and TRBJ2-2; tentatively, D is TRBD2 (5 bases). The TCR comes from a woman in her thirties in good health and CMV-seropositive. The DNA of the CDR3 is TGTGCCAGCAGTTATGCCGGGGTCGCCGGGGAGCTGTTTTTT. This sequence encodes CASSYAGVAGELFF.